This is a list of T cell receptor beta chains from one sample in a study of OX40 agonist ivuxolimab in advanced cancers. Sequenced by immunoSEQ multiplex PCR; TCRdb stores in-frame clones only, minus some. This repertoire shows about 13,000 clones, 82% found once; its top ten account for roughly 45%. The sequencing here drew on CD4+ or CD8+ T cells sorted from blood, taken in a trial of the OX40 agonist ivuxolimab. These receptors all stem from an adult with an advanced solid tumor such as melanoma, head and neck, liver or kidney cancer. Each CDR3 is given with its conserved first and last residue. Fields, in order: clone size, V gene, D gene, J gene, CDR3 DNA, CDR3 protein. A D gene is named only where the DNA matches it firmly. The size of a clone is reported for some rows only, either as once, few or many, or as a class for expanded clones.

clone size: -; V gene: TRBV7-9; D gene: -; J gene: TRBJ2-5; CDR3 DNA: TGTGCCAGCAGCTTAGGTGTGAGTTGGCAAGAGACCCAGTACTTC; CDR3 protein: CASSLGVSWQETQYF
clone size: once; V gene: TRBV27; D gene: -; J gene: TRBJ2-7; CDR3 DNA: TGTGCCAGCAGTCCACTAGGTTTTTACGAGCAGTACTTC; CDR3 protein: CASSPLGFYEQYF
clone size: -; V gene: TRBV5-1; D gene: TRBD1; J gene: TRBJ2-7; CDR3 DNA: TGCGCCAGCAGCTTGGTGGGGACAGGGGGCCGTTACGAGCAGTACTTC; CDR3 protein: CASSLVGTGGRYEQYF
clone size: few; V gene: TRBV4-2; D gene: -; J gene: TRBJ2-1; CDR3 DNA: TGTGCCAGCAGCCAAGAACTCGCGGGGGCCAATGAGCAGTTCTTC; CDR3 protein: CASSQELAGANEQFF
clone size: -; V gene: TRBV27; D gene: TRBD1; J gene: TRBJ2-7; CDR3 DNA: TGTGCCAGCAGGTCCGGGACAGGTACTAATGAGCAGTACTTC; CDR3 protein: CASRSGTGTNEQYF
clone size: medium-sized; V gene: TRBV7-8; D gene: -; J gene: TRBJ1-2; CDR3 DNA: TGTGCCAGCAGCTTAAAGTCAACGGGAGCTAACTATGGCTACACCTTC; CDR3 protein: CASSLKSTGANYGYTF
clone size: few; V gene: TRBV15; D gene: -; J gene: TRBJ1-5; CDR3 DNA: TGTGCCACCAGCACCTCAGGGCCCCATCAGCCCCAGCATTTT; CDR3 protein: CATSTSGPHQPQHF
clone size: -; V gene: TRBV20-1; D gene: -; J gene: TRBJ2-7; CDR3 DNA: TGCAGTGCTAGTCTCCCGGGTCCACAGTACTTC; CDR3 protein: CSASLPGPQYF
clone size: -; V gene: TRBV25-1; D gene: -; J gene: TRBJ1-1; CDR3 DNA: TGTGCCAGCAGTGAAGGGGCCGACACTGAAGCTTTCTTT; CDR3 protein: CASSEGADTEAFF
clone size: -; V gene: TRBV30; D gene: -; J gene: TRBJ2-7; CDR3 DNA: TGTGCCTGGAGTATAGGCTACTCCTACGAGCAGTACTTC; CDR3 protein: CAWSIGYSYEQYF
clone size: -; V gene: TRBV7-3; D gene: -; J gene: TRBJ1-1; CDR3 DNA: TGTGCCAGCAGTCTGGGGGACTATAACACTGAAGCTTTCTTT; CDR3 protein: CASSLGDYNTEAFF
clone size: -; V gene: TRBV7-9; D gene: TRBD2; J gene: TRBJ2-7; CDR3 DNA: TGTGCCAGCAGCCGGACTAGCGGGAGGTCCTCTGGCGAGCAGTACTTC; CDR3 protein: CASSRTSGRSSGEQYF
clone size: -; V gene: TRBV29-1; D gene: -; J gene: TRBJ2-2; CDR3 DNA: TGCAGCGTCGTTTGGGGGAACACCGGGGAGCTGTTTTTT; CDR3 protein: CSVVWGNTGELFF
clone size: -; V gene: TRBV11-3; D gene: TRBD2; J gene: TRBJ2-1; CDR3 DNA: TGTGCCAGCAGCCCAGGGACTAGCGGGAGTGATGAGCAGTTCTTC; CDR3 protein: CASSPGTSGSDEQFF
clone size: -; V gene: TRBV5-6; D gene: -; J gene: TRBJ1-4; CDR3 DNA: TGTGCCAGCAGCTTGGCCCCAGGGTTAGATGGTGAAAAACTGTTTTTT; CDR3 protein: CASSLAPGLDGEKLFF
clone size: -; V gene: TRBV29-1; D gene: TRBD2; J gene: TRBJ2-7; CDR3 DNA: TGCAGCGTCCATTCCACAGCGGGACCACTCGAGCAGTACTTC; CDR3 protein: CSVHSTAGPLEQYF
clone size: few; V gene: TRBV7-9; D gene: -; J gene: TRBJ2-7; CDR3 DNA: TGTGCCAGCAGCTCAGGGTGGAGCTCCTACGAGCAGTACTTC; CDR3 protein: CASSSGWSSYEQYF
clone size: -; V gene: TRBV4-2; D gene: -; J gene: TRBJ2-7; CDR3 DNA: TGTGCCAGCAGCCAAGGATCTGGGAGGTACGAGCAGTACTTC; CDR3 protein: CASSQGSGRYEQYF
clone size: once; V gene: TRBV27; D gene: TRBD2; J gene: TRBJ2-1; CDR3 DNA: TGTGCCAGCGGAAGCGGGGGGGTATACAATGAGCAGTTCTTC; CDR3 protein: CASGSGGVYNEQFF
clone size: -; V gene: TRBV7-8; D gene: -; J gene: TRBJ2-7; CDR3 DNA: TGTGCCAGCAGCTTAGAGGTGACAGCCATCCACTACGAGCAGTACTTC; CDR3 protein: CASSLEVTAIHYEQYF
clone size: -; V gene: TRBV28; D gene: TRBD1; J gene: TRBJ1-2; CDR3 DNA: TGTGCCAGCAGTTTAGGGACAGTCTATGGCTACACCTTC; CDR3 protein: CASSLGTVYGYTF
clone size: medium-sized; V gene: TRBV10-3; D gene: TRBD1; J gene: TRBJ2-2; CDR3 DNA: TGTGCCATCAGTGAGTCGCCGGGACAGGCGTCCGGGGAGCTGTTTTTT; CDR3 protein: CAISESPGQASGELFF
clone size: -; V gene: TRBV6-5; D gene: -; J gene: TRBJ1-1; CDR3 DNA: TGTGCCAGCAGTTACTACGAGCGGGGGGCCCACACTGAAGCTTTCTTT; CDR3 protein: CASSYYERGAHTEAFF
clone size: -; V gene: TRBV5-6; D gene: TRBD1; J gene: TRBJ1-1; CDR3 DNA: TGTGCCAGCAGCTTAGGTTCGACAGGGAGGTTGAACACTGAAGCTTTCTTT; CDR3 protein: CASSLGSTGRLNTEAFF
clone size: -; V gene: TRBV5-1; D gene: -; J gene: TRBJ2-1; CDR3 DNA: TGCGCCAGCAGCTTGGGGCTAGGCTACAATGAGCAGTTCTTC; CDR3 protein: CASSLGLGYNEQFF
clone size: -; V gene: TRBV6-1; D gene: TRBD2; J gene: TRBJ2-3; CDR3 DNA: TGTGCCAGCAGTGCTACTAGCGGGGGAACAGATACGCAGTATTTT; CDR3 protein: CASSATSGGTDTQYF
clone size: -; V gene: TRBV5-1; D gene: TRBD2; J gene: TRBJ2-5; CDR3 DNA: TGCGCCAGCAGCCCCCTAGCGGAAGAGACCCAGTACTTC; CDR3 protein: CASSPLAEETQYF
clone size: -; V gene: TRBV27; D gene: -; J gene: TRBJ2-7; CDR3 DNA: TGTGCCAGCAGTTTAGCCGAAAGGGGCGAGCAGTACTTC; CDR3 protein: CASSLAERGEQYF
clone size: many; V gene: TRBV11-2; D gene: -; J gene: TRBJ2-1; CDR3 DNA: TGTGCCAGCAGCTTCGTCAGCAATGAGCAGTTCTTC; CDR3 protein: CASSFVSNEQFF
clone size: -; V gene: TRBV30; D gene: -; J gene: TRBJ2-1; CDR3 DNA: TGTGCTTCAAGAGCTAAGGCTCACAATGAGCAGTTCTTC; CDR3 protein: CASRAKAHNEQFF
clone size: -; V gene: TRBV27; D gene: -; J gene: TRBJ2-6; CDR3 DNA: TGTGCCAGCAGTCCCCCCCGGCAGTTCTCTGGGGCCAACGTCCTGACTTTC; CDR3 protein: CASSPPRQFSGANVLTF
clone size: once; V gene: TRBV7-9; D gene: -; J gene: TRBJ2-5; CDR3 DNA: TGTGCCAGCAGCCATTGGGGGGAAAAAGAGACCCAGTACTTC; CDR3 protein: CASSHWGEKETQYF
clone size: -; V gene: TRBV7-2; D gene: -; J gene: TRBJ2-7; CDR3 DNA: TGTGCCAGCAGCTTGGAAACGGGAAACTCCTACGAGCAGTACTTC; CDR3 protein: CASSLETGNSYEQYF
clone size: -; V gene: TRBV18; D gene: -; J gene: TRBJ2-7; CDR3 DNA: TGTGCCAGCAGCGTAGGGACGGCTAGCTCCTACGAGCAGTACTTC; CDR3 protein: CASSVGTASSYEQYF
clone size: -; V gene: TRBV4-3; D gene: -; J gene: TRBJ2-2; CDR3 DNA: TGCGCCAGCAGCGGGGCGGTCGGGGAGCTGTTTTTT; CDR3 protein: CASSGAVGELFF
clone size: -; V gene: TRBV28; D gene: -; J gene: TRBJ2-7; CDR3 DNA: TGTGCCAGCAGCTACCTGGGGGGCGAGCAGTACTTC; CDR3 protein: CASSYLGGEQYF
clone size: once; V gene: TRBV29-1; D gene: -; J gene: TRBJ2-2; CDR3 DNA: TGCAGCGTTGTGGGGAACACCGGGGAGCTGTTTTTT; CDR3 protein: CSVVGNTGELFF